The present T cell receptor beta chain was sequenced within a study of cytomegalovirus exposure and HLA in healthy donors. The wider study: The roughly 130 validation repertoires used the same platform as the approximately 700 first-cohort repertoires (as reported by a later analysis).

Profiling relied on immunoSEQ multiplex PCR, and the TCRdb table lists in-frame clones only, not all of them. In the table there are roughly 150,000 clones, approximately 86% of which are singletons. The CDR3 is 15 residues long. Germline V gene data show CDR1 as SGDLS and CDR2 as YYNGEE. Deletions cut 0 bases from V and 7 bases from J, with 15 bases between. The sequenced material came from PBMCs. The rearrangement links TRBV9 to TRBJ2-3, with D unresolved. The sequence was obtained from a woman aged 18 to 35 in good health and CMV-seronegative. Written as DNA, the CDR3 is TGTGCCAGCAGCGTAGGATTAGGAGTAAGAAATACGCAGTATTTT. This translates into CASSVGLGVRNTQYF.